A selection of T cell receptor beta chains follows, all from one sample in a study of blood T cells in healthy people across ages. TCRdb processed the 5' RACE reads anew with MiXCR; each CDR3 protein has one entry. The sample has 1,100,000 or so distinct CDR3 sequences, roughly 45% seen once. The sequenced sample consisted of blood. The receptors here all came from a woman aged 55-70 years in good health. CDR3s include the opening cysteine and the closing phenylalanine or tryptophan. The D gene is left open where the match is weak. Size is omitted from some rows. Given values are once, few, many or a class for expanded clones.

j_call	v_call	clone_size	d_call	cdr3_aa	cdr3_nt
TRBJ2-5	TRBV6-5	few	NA	CASSSALAEAQYF	TGTGCCAGCAGTTCCGCCCTTGCGGAGGCCCAGTACTTC
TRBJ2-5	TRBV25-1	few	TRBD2	CASRGSKREGLVWQETQYF	TGTGCCAGCAGGGGCAGTAAGCGGGAGGGCCTGGTTTGGCAAGAGACCCAGTACTTC
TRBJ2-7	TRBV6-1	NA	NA	CASKLQGHYEQYF	TGTGCCAGCAAGCTACAGGGCCACTACGAGCAGTACTTC
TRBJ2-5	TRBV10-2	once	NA	CASSGNWGPPRVQETQYF	TGCGCCAGCAGTGGGAACTGGGGGCCCCCTCGTGTCCAAGAGACCCAGTACTTC
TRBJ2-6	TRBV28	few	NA	CASSPEGISGANVLTF	TGTGCCAGCAGCCCCGAAGGCATCTCTGGGGCCAACGTCCTGACTTTC
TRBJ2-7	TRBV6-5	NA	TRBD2	CASSYFSGRTDEQYF	TGTGCCAGCAGTTACTTTAGCGGGAGGACCGACGAGCAGTACTTC
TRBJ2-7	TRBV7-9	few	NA	CASSFDPVPEQYF	TGTGCCAGCAGTTTTGACCCTGTTCCCGAGCAGTACTTC
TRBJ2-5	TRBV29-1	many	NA	CSVEAGRETQYF	TGCAGCGTTGAGGCAGGGAGGGAGACCCAGTACTTC
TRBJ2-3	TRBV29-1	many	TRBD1	CSVGQGRDTQYF	TGCAGCGTAGGACAGGGAAGAGATACGCAGTATTTT
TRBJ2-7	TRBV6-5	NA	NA	CASSYLPTAYEQYF	TGTGCCAGCAGTTACCTTCCGACAGCTTACGAGCAGTACTTC
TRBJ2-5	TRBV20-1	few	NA	CSVPRETQYF	TGCAGTGTTCCTCGAGAGACCCAGTACTTC
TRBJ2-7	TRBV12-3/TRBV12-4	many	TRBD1	CASSLLGQGVYEQYF	TGTGCCAGCAGTTTGTTGGGACAGGGAGTCTACGAGCAGTACTTC
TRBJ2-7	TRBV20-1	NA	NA	CSARPGPLNEQYF	TGCAGTGCTAGACCGGGACCTTTAAACGAGCAGTACTTC
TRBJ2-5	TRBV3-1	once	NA	CASSLPPADNEQYF	TGTGCCAGCAGCCTCCCTCCCGCGGACAATGAGCAGTACTTC
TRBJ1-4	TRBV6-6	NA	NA	CASSYKIGEKLFF	TGTGCCAGCAGCTATAAAATAGGGGAAAAACTGTTTTTT
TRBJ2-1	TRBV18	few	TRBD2	CASSPPKGAGGSNEQFF	TGTGCCAGCTCACCCCCGAAAGGAGCGGGAGGTTCCAATGAGCAGTTCTTC
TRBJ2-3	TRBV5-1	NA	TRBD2	CASSGGEITDTQYF	TGCGCCAGCAGCGGGGGGGAGATAACAGATACGCAGTATTTT
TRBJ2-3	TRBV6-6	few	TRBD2	CASSGQAGVKDTQYF	TGTGCCAGCAGTGGTCAAGCGGGAGTAAAAGATACGCAGTATTTT
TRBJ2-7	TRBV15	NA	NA	CATSTPTAYEQYF	TGTGCCACCAGTACGCCCACGGCCTACGAGCAGTACTTC
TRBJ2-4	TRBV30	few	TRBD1	CACMTGVIAKNIQYF	TGTGCCTGTATGACAGGGGTTATAGCCAAAAACATTCAGTACTTC
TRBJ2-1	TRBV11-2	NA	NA	CASSLHGTEQFF	TGTGCCAGCAGCTTACATGGGACTGAGCAGTTCTTC
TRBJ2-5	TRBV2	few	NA	CASSEEFGIGETQYF	TGTGCCAGCAGTGAAGAGTTCGGGATTGGGGAGACCCAGTACTTC
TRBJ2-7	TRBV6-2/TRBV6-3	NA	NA	CASSYMLGKSSYEQYF	TGTGCCAGCAGTTACATGCTGGGGAAGAGCTCCTACGAGCAGTACTTC
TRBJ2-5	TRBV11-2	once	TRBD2	CASSLFGGGAPQETQYF	TGTGCCAGCAGCTTATTTGGGGGAGGGGCCCCCCAAGAGACCCAGTACTTC
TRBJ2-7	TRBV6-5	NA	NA	CASSYGQSNSSYEQYF	TGTGCCAGCAGTTACGGACAGTCCAACAGCTCCTACGAGCAGTACTTC
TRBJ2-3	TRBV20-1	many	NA	CSARPLTPRAPDTQYF	TGCAGTGCTCGGCCCCTGACGCCGAGGGCCCCAGATACGCAGTATTTT
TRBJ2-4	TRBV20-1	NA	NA	CSARRAAGNIQYF	TGCAGTGCTAGACGGGCCGCCGGAAACATTCAGTACTTC
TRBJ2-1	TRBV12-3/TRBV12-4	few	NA	CASGGMSRRSDEQFF	TGTGCCAGCGGGGGTATGTCTAGACGTAGTGATGAGCAGTTCTTC
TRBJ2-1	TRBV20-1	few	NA	CSARRLAGPYNEQFF	TGCAGTGCTAGACGGCTGGCAGGGCCCTACAATGAGCAGTTCTTC